A single sample is the source of the 24 T cell receptor beta chains below, sequenced in a study of blood T cell repertoires in COVID-19. This table comes from immunoSEQ multiplex PCR, and its TCRdb copy is limited to in-frame clones, with some not included. The table lists some 150,000 clones, roughly 74% of them singletons. The sequenced sample consisted of peripheral blood. These receptors came from a woman older than 75 with acute or convalescent COVID-19.

The V and J genes are TRBV7-8 and TRBJ1-5, with 9 bases matching TRBD1. Germline V CDR1 and CDR2: SGHVS, FQNEAQ. With 2 bases clipped from V and 7 bases from J, the junction kept 6 bases outside the gene matches. This CDR3 has 15 residues. CDR3 loop: CASSLMTGGEQPQHF. Written as DNA, the CDR3 is TGTGCCAGCAGCTTAATGACAGGGGGAGAACAGCCCCAGCATTTT.

The J gene is TRBJ2-1, the V gene TRBV6-6, with TRBD2 matching over 7 bases. This CDR3 has 16 residues. J was trimmed by 3 bases and V by 4 bases; bases with no gene match: 9. Germline assignment: CDR1 MNHNY and CDR2 SVGAGI (reference sequence). The CDR3 DNA is TGTGCCAGCAGTTCCGGGGCTAGCGGTAACTACAATGAGCAGTTCTTC. Its protein is CASSSGASGNYNEQFF.

This clone was observed many times. V is TRBV6-5 and J is TRBJ1-3, with 10 bases identical to TRBD1. Germline CDR1 MNHEY, CDR2 SVGAGI. The CDR3 runs to 15 residues. The junction had 5 bases not matched to a gene; V was cut back by 6 bases and J by 3 bases. DNA for the CDR3: TGTGCCAGCAGCTACGGGACAGGGGTTGGAAACACCATATATTTT. Translating it yields CASSYGTGVGNTIYF.

The chain links TRBV2 to TRBJ2-2; 8 bases map to TRBD1. The CDR3 consists of 15 residues. The V and J ends lost 2 bases and 5 bases, in that order; junction bases with no gene match: 4. The germline V gene encodes CDR1 SNHLY and CDR2 FYNNEI. The CDR3 protein is CASSENRGETGELFF. The DNA for the CDR3 is TGTGCCAGCAGTGAAAACAGGGGGGAGACCGGGGAGCTGTTTTTT.

This clone occurred once. This chain uses TRBV10-1 with TRBJ1-2, with TRBD1 as a possible D gene (5 bases). The CDR3 covers 13 residues. V lost 6 bases and J lost 6, with 14 bases in between. Germline CDR1 WNHNN, CDR2 SYGVQD (reference sequence). Written as DNA, the CDR3 is TGCGCCAGCAGCGCCGACAGATCCCATGGCTACACCTTC. This translates into CASSADRSHGYTF.

This chain links TRBV28 with TRBJ2-7; D is perhaps TRBD2 (5 bases). V lost 1 base, J lost 10 bases, and 14 bases lay in between. This CDR3 is 13 amino acids long. From germline, CDR1 is MDHEN and CDR2 SYDVKM. The chain's CDR3 is CASSLLSGTPQYF. For the CDR3, the DNA is TGTGCCAGCAGTTTATTAAGCGGCACCCCCCAGTACTTC.

The J gene is TRBJ1-4, the V gene TRBV6-5; D not certain. From germline, CDR1 is MNHEY and CDR2 SVGAGI. V lost 0 bases to trimming and J lost 0 bases, with 5 bases between them. This CDR3 region has 15 residues. The CDR3 here is CASSYSGATNEKLFF. CDR3 nucleotides: TGTGCCAGCAGTTACTCCGGAGCAACTAATGAAAAACTGTTTTTT.

V usage is TRBV5-5 and J usage is TRBJ2-3, with 9 bases that match TRBD2. V shed 4 bases and J 2 bases; nucleotides not matched to a gene: 8. There are 16 residues in the CDR3. Germline loops: CDR1 SGHKS, CDR2 YYEKEE (reference sequence). The CDR3 sequence: CASSTRLADLTDTQYF. Written as DNA, the CDR3 is TGTGCCAGCAGCACAAGACTAGCGGACCTCACAGATACGCAGTATTTT.

The CDR3 here is CASSYGSRGEQYF. CDR3 nucleotides: TGTGCCAGCAGTTATGGCTCGCGGGGCGAGCAGTACTTC. The chain combines TRBV6-6 with TRBJ2-7, with a weak D call TRBD2 (6 bases). Germline V gives CDR1 MNHNY, CDR2 SVGAGI (reference sequence). The V and J ends lost 3 bases and 6 bases respectively, with 12 bases between them. The CDR3 has 13 amino acids.

The chain carries TRBV13 and TRBJ2-3, with D possibly being TRBD1 (7 bases). This CDR3 spans 15 amino acids. From germline, CDR1 is PRHDT and CDR2 FYEKMQ (reference sequence). Trimming cost V 8 bases and J 4 bases, with 19 bases left between them. This CDR3 is CASSLRGVGPDTQYF. CDR3 DNA: TGTGCCAGCTCCCTCAGGGGGGTCGGCCCAGATACGCAGTATTTT.

V and J are TRBV5-1 and TRBJ2-5; TRBD1 aligns across 11 bases. J gave up 2 bases and V 4 bases, and 7 bases lay outside the gene matches. The CDR3 runs to 16 residues. Germline assignment: CDR1 SGHRS and CDR2 YFSETQ. As DNA, the CDR3 is TGCGCCAGCAGCGCCGGGACAGGGGGTTATCAAGAGACCCAGTACTTC. Translation: CASSAGTGGYQETQYF.

The chain carries TRBV12-3 or TRBV12-4 and TRBJ2-1; a possible D gene is TRBD2 (6 bases). Trimming took 0 bases from V and 9 from J, leaving 6 bases between them. CDR3 size: 12 residues. CDR3 bases: TGTGCCAGCAGTTTAGCGCGGGGTGAGCAGTTCTTC. Its protein product is CASSLARGEQFF.

This rearrangement joins TRBV10-3 to TRBJ2-5; 11 positions agree with TRBD1. Germline assignment: CDR1 ENHRY and CDR2 SYGVKD. The CDR3 has 15 amino acids. Trimming cost V 4 bases and J 5 bases; bases outside gene matches: 6. The CDR3 region has the DNA TGTGCCATCAGTGGCCAGGACAGGGGGCGGGAGACCCAGTACTTC. It yields the protein CAISGQDRGRETQYF.

The J gene is TRBJ1-4, the V gene TRBV11-2; D might be TRBD1 (5 bases). Germline V CDR1 and CDR2: SGHAT, FQNNGV. The CDR3 has 15 amino acids. Trimming pared 5 bases from V and 4 bases from J, leaving 14 bases between. The DNA of the CDR3 is TGTGCCAGCAGCCCTACCCGTGGACATAATGAAAAACTGTTTTTT. Amino acids: CASSPTRGHNEKLFF.

The chain joins TRBV27 to TRBJ1-2; D not resolved. CDR3 length: 13 residues. CDR1 is MNHEY and CDR2 is SMNVEV in the germline V gene (reference sequence). V dropped 4 bases and J dropped 8 bases, with 14 bases sitting between them. The CDR3 loop reads CASSSSTGRGYTF. The CDR3 DNA sequence: TGTGCCAGCAGTTCCTCCACTGGGAGGGGCTACACCTTC.

The genes are TRBV12-3 or TRBV12-4 and TRBJ2-3, with TRBD2 identical over 7 bases. CDR3 length: 12 amino acids. V dropped 8 bases and J dropped 5; count of bases not matched to a gene: 4. The CDR3 protein is CASGGGQDTQYF. CDR3 in DNA: TGTGCCAGCGGGGGGGGTCAAGATACGCAGTATTTT.

The sample holds one count of this clone. V is TRBV11-2 and J is TRBJ1-3; D is unresolved. Germline values: CDR1 SGHAT, CDR2 FQNNGV. V was clipped by 4 bases and J by 0 bases, with 16 bases between them. This CDR3 has 17 amino acids. CDR3 sequence: CASSSPGGMISGNTIYF. CDR3 in DNA: TGTGCCAGCAGCTCCCCGGGAGGGATGATCTCTGGAAACACCATATATTTT.

This clone was seen once. V is TRBV19 and J is TRBJ1-2; D possibly corresponds to TRBD1 (5 bases). CDR1 is LNHDA, CDR2 SQIVND, per germline (reference sequence). V was trimmed by 1 base and J by 8 bases, leaving 17 bases between them. This CDR3 has 15 amino acids. CDR3 in amino acids: CASSIGGTPKEGYTF. The CDR3 region has the DNA TGTGCCAGTAGTATAGGCGGGACTCCAAAAGAGGGCTACACCTTC.

This rearrangement joins TRBV30 to TRBJ2-1; D may be TRBD1 (5 bases). The V end was cut by 3 bases, the J end by 8 bases, with 17 bases between. CDR1 is GTSNPN, CDR2 SVGIG, per germline (reference sequence). The CDR3 is 14 residues long. CDR3 region: CAWRILGARDEQFF. The CDR3 DNA sequence: TGTGCCTGGAGAATATTAGGGGCTCGGGATGAGCAGTTCTTC.

The chain is built from TRBV28 and TRBJ2-1, with 8 bases matching TRBD2. V lost 8 bases, J lost 0 bases, and 15 bases stayed unmatched. The germline gives CDR1 MDHEN, CDR2 SYDVKM. There are 18 residues in the CDR3. The CDR3 DNA follows: TGTGCCAGCTCCCTAGAGCGGGAGTGGGGGAGCTCCTACAATGAGCAGTTCTTC. This encodes CASSLEREWGSSYNEQFF.

This chain uses TRBV9 with TRBJ2-5, with a tentative D call TRBD1 (5 bases). The CDR3 spans 16 residues. V lost 4 bases to trimming and J lost 1 base, with 17 bases between them. The germline gives CDR1 SGDLS, CDR2 YYNGEE. CDR3 nucleotide sequence: TGTGCCAGCAGCCCCACCCCAGGGATCCTCCAAGAGACCCAGTACTTC. Translating it yields CASSPTPGILQETQYF.

The chain carries TRBV10-2 and TRBJ1-5; TRBD1 might be the D (5 bases). CDR3 length: 14 residues. Germline CDR1 WSHSY, CDR2 SAAADI. V was clipped by 0 bases and J by 7 bases, with 10 bases between them. CDR3 residues: CASSESGGGQPQHF. The DNA for the CDR3 is TGCGCCAGCAGTGAGTCCGGGGGAGGCCAGCCCCAGCATTTT.

V usage is TRBV19 and J usage is TRBJ1-1; 8 bases are a match to TRBD1. J gave up 4 bases and V 3 bases, and 7 bases lay outside the gene matches. The CDR3 length is 15 residues. Germline V gives CDR1 LNHDA, CDR2 SQIVND (reference sequence). As DNA, the CDR3 is TGTGCCAGTAGTATCCCGGACAGGGTGGGCACTGAAGCTTTCTTT. Its translation: CASSIPDRVGTEAFF.

The chain couples TRBV6-5 to TRBJ2-1, with 10 bases fitting TRBD2. Trimming took 2 bases from V and 6 from J; bases not matched to a gene: 7. The CDR3 spans 16 residues. CDR1 and CDR2 from the germline V gene are MNHEY and SVGAGI. The CDR3 loop reads CASSYAPASGGNEQFF. The CDR3 coding sequence is TGTGCCAGCAGTTACGCCCCGGCTAGCGGGGGCAATGAGCAGTTCTTC.